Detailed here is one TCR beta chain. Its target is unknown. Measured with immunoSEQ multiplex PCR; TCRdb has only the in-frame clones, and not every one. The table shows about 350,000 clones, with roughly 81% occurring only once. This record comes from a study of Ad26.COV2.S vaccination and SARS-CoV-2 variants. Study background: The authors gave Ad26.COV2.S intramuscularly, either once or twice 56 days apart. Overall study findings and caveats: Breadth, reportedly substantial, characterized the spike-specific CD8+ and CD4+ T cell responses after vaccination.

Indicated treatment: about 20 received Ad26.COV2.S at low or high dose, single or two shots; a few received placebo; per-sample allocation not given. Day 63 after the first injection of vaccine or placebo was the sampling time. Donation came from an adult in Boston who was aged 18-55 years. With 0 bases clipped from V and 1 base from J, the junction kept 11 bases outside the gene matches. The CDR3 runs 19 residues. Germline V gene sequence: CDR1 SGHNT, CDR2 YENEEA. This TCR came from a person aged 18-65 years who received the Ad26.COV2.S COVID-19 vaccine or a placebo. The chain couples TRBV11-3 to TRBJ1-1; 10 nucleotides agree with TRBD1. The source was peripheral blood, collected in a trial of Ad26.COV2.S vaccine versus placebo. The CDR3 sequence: CASSLDLDRGVGSNTEAFF. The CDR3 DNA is TGTGCCAGCAGCTTAGACTTGGACAGGGGGGTCGGTTCGAACACTGAAGCTTTCTTT. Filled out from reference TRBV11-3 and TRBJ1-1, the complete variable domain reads EAGVVQSPRYKIIEKKQPVAFWCNPISGHNTLYWYLQNLGQGPELLIRYENEEAVDDSQLPKDRFSAERLKGVDSTLKIQPAELGDSAVYLCASSLDLDRGVGSNTEAFFGQGTRLTVV.